The T cell receptor beta chain described here comes from a study of blood T cell repertoires in COVID-19. At the level of the study: Acute and convalescent COVID-19 samples came from the United States, Italy and Spain. The cDNA or gDNA used as material had been derived from T cells, B-cell-depleted T cells, or PBMCs.

CDR1 and CDR2 from the germline V gene are SGHRS and YFSETQ. The CDR3 is 19 residues long. V was cut by 4 bases and J by 0 bases, with 26 bases left in between. This table comes from immunoSEQ multiplex PCR, and its TCRdb copy is limited to in-frame clones, with some not included. This repertoire shows some 270,000 clones, 80% to 90% found once; its top ten account for approximately 4%. Individuals drawn from about 26 US areas were about 18 to 100 years old. The clonotype was recovered from a woman in her twenties or thirties with acute COVID-19. The chain links TRBV5-1 to TRBJ2-7, with D perhaps matching TRBD2 (6 bases). Material: PBMCs or T cells enriched from blood (not recorded which). The CDR3 protein is CASSDQRDLFGQSSYEQYF. The CDR3 DNA sequence: TGCGCCAGCAGCGACCAAAGGGACTTGTTTGGGCAGTCCTCCTACGAGCAGTACTTC. Using reference TRBV5-1 and TRBJ2-7 for the parts outside the CDR3, the full variable domain is KAGVTQTPRYLIKTRGQQVTLSCSPISGHRSVSWYQQTPGQGLQFLFEYFSETQRNKGNFPGRFSGRQFSNSRSEMNVSTLELGDSALYLCASSDQRDLFGQSSYEQYFGPGTRLTVT.